This TCR beta chain came from a study of T cells in Graves' hyperthyroidism and ophthalmopathy. Study-level points and caveats: Appearing also in blood were most of the thyroid clonotypes expanded above 0.001.

Newly diagnosed hyperthyroidism, duration under 2 months, in patients aged 18 to 65. Uncontrolled infection, other autoimmune disease, pregnancy or lactation disqualified patients from enrolment. On the basis of clinical symptoms, serum thyroxine and TRAb, thyroid ultrasound and orbital computed tomography, diagnoses were made. Worth noting for this clonotype: Its antigen is currently unknown.

The CDR3 runs 17 residues. V lost 1 base to trimming and J lost 5 bases, with 20 bases between them. CDR1 SGHTA and CDR2 FQGTGA come from the germline V gene. There were TCR beta CDR3 regions amplified from RNA transcripts. Using the HTBI primer set, a first-round RT-PCR was run on the TCR CDR3. In TCRdb, the multiplex PCR reads were re-called with MiXCR into one record per CDR3 protein. The repertoire has about 280,000 distinct CDR3 sequences, about 25% of them found once; the top ten carry about 25%. The sequenced sample consisted of blood. This rearrangement joins TRBV7-3 to TRBJ2-5; D perhaps matches TRBD2 (5 bases). This TCR derives from a middle-aged man with Graves' hyperthyroidism that later progressed to Graves' ophthalmopathy. Written as DNA, the CDR3 is TGTGCCAGCAGCTTAAGGCCTAGGGCTAGTCCGGGGGAGACCCAGTACTTC. This sequence encodes CASSLRPRASPGETQYF.